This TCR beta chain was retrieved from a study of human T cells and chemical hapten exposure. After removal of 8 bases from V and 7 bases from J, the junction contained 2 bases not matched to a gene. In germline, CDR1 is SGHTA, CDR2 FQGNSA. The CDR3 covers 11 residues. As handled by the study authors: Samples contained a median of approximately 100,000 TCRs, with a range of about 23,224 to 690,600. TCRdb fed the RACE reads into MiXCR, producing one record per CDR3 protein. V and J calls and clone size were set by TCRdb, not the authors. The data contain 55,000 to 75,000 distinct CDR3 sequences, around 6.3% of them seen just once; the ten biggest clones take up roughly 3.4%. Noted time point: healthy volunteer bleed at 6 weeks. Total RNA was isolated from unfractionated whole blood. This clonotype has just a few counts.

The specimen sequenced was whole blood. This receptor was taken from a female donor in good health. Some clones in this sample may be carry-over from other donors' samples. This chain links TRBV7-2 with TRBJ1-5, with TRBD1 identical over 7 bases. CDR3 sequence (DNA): TGTGCCAGCGGGGACAGACAGCCCCAGCATTTT. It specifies CASGDRQPQHF.